The clone carrying this TCR beta chain was recorded a few times. These data belong to a study of T-cell reconstitution after alpha-beta-depleted transplantation in children. TCRbeta library preparation incorporated unique molecular identifiers. MiXCR was run by TCRdb on the PCR reads, yielding one entry per CDR3 protein. The table shows about 500,000 distinct CDR3 sequences, with approximately 29% occurring only once. Trimming removed 2 bases at V and 2 bases at J, with 17 bases between. CDR3 length: 17 residues. Germline V lookup: CDR1 ENHRY, CDR2 SYGVKD. The genes are TRBV10-3 and TRBJ2-3; TRBD1 might be the D (6 bases). Sample: PBMCs from the stem cell graft donor, taken from the stem cell graft. This TCR derives from a human donor who donated a stem cell graft to a child with aplastic anemia. The CDR3 DNA is TGTGCCATCAGTGAGCCCACCGAGGGGGTTGTCACAGATACGCAGTATTTT. Protein sequence: CAISEPTEGVVTDTQYF.